The TCR beta chain described here comes from a study of T-cell memory formation after mild COVID-19. Study outcomes and limitations: The appearance of some responding clones in pre-infection memory suggested that cross-reactive memory joined. Second-wave clones peaking on day 37 lacked confirmed SARS-CoV-2 specificity. Contracting CD4+ clones sat mainly in CM and EM; CD8+ in EMRA. A balance of CD4 and CD8 characterized clones contracting day 15 to 85, whereas later expanders leaned CD4+.

TCRdb used MiXCR to reprocess the 5' RACE reads, holding one entry per CDR3 protein. The sample has some 490,000 distinct CDR3 sequences, roughly 18% seen once. A note on this clonotype: The target antigen is unknown.

Germline V CDR1 and CDR2: KGHSH, LQKENI. The CDR3 sequence is 15 residues long. V lost 1 base to trimming and J lost 3 bases, with 9 bases between them. Sequencing was carried out using PBMCs or a T cell subset sorted from them (not recorded which). This TCR was sampled from an adult woman who had mild COVID-19 (a few samples of this study predate the infection). Cell type and time point are not known. The rearrangement joins TRBV18 to TRBJ2-2, with D tentatively TRBD1 or TRBD2 (5 bases each). CDR3 in DNA: TGTGCCAGCTCACCACTCCAGGGAGACACCGGGGAGCTGTTTTTT. It codes for CASSPLQGDTGELFF.